A single sample is the source of the 17 T cell receptor beta chains below, sequenced in a study of blood T cell repertoires in COVID-19. The repertoire was sequenced with immunoSEQ multiplex PCR; TCRdb's copy has only in-frame clones and lacks some. The repertoire holds around 29,000 clones, around 89% seen once, with 10% in the top ten. Sequencing was carried out using peripheral blood. These receptors were collected from a man aged 55 to 70 with acute or convalescent COVID-19.

This chain joins TRBV24-1 and TRBJ1-2, with 7 nucleotides matching TRBD1. The CDR3 loop spans 14 amino acids. Losses at the gene ends were 4 bases for V and 0 bases for J; bases not matched to a gene: 1. Looked up from germline, CDR1 is KGHDR and CDR2 is SFDVKD. CDR3 DNA: TGTGCCACCAGTGACGGGACAGCTAACTATGGCTACACCTTC. Protein: CATSDGTANYGYTF.

The chain combines TRBV11-2 with TRBJ2-7; TRBD1 might be the D (6 bases). CDR3 length: 14 amino acids. V was clipped by 4 bases and J by 0 bases, with 10 bases between them. Germline V CDR1 and CDR2: SGHAT, FQNNGV. CDR3 sequence (DNA): TGTGCCAGCAGCTATTGGGACAACTCCTACGAGCAGTACTTC. Its protein is CASSYWDNSYEQYF.

The genes are TRBV27 and TRBJ2-4; TRBD1 is a possible D gene (5 bases). The V gene lost 2 bases and the J gene lost 0 bases, with 11 bases spanning the gap. Germline assignment: CDR1 MNHEY and CDR2 SMNVEV (reference sequence). This CDR3 is 16 amino acids long. CDR3 nucleotides: TGTGCCAGCAGTTTAGACAGTGGGGTAGCCAAAAACATTCAGTACTTC. Translation gives CASSLDSGVAKNIQYF.

This chain joins TRBV5-1 and TRBJ2-7; 9 nucleotides align to TRBD2. Germline V gives CDR1 SGHRS, CDR2 YFSETQ. Trimming took 3 bases from V and 0 from J; bases not matched to a gene: 4. This CDR3 has 15 residues. The CDR3 sequence is CASSYLAGSSYEQYF. Written as DNA, the CDR3 is TGCGCCAGCAGCTACCTAGCGGGGAGCTCCTACGAGCAGTACTTC. The full variable domain, its missing parts supplied by reference TRBV5-1 and TRBJ2-7, is KAGVTQTPRYLIKTRGQQVTLSCSPISGHRSVSWYQQTPGQGLQFLFEYFSETQRNKGNFPGRFSGRQFSNSRSEMNVSTLELGDSALYLCASSYLAGSSYEQYFGPGTRLTVT.

The chain joins TRBV29-1 to TRBJ2-5; D gene ambiguous. V was shortened by 4 bases and J by 2 bases, with 5 bases between the two germline ends. Germline V gives CDR1 SQVTM, CDR2 ANQGSEA. The CDR3 spans 11 residues. CDR3 bases: TGCAGCGTTGCGCAGCAAGAGACCCAGTACTTC. It yields the protein CSVAQQETQYF.

V and J are TRBV5-4 and TRBJ1-3; maybe TRBD1 (5 bases). Deletions cut 0 bases from V and 1 base from J, with 8 bases between. The CDR3 runs to 15 residues. Germline V gene data show CDR1 as SGHNT and CDR2 as YYREEE (reference sequence). CDR3 protein: CASSLGGPSGNTIYF. CDR3 DNA: TGTGCCAGCAGCTTGGGGGGCCCTTCTGGAAACACCATATATTTT.

V gene TRBV11-3 combines with J gene TRBJ2-1; D unclear. The germline V gene has CDR1 SGHNT and CDR2 YENEEA. The CDR3 consists of 15 residues. The V end lost 6 bases, the J end lost 0 bases, and 12 bases lay between the germline ends. The CDR3 region has the DNA TGTGCCAGCAGGCTAGGTCTTTGCTCCTACAATGAGCAGTTCTTC. Its translation is CASRLGLCSYNEQFF.

This clone was seen a single time. CDR3 amino acids: CASKVAGSSYEQYF. CDR3 in DNA: TGTGCCAGCAAGGTTGCAGGGTCGTCCTACGAGCAGTACTTC. The gene calls are TRBV28 and TRBJ2-7, with D maybe TRBD1 (5 bases). The V end lost 7 bases, the J end lost 1 base, and 14 bases lay between the germline ends. The germline gives CDR1 MDHEN, CDR2 SYDVKM. The CDR3 runs 14 residues.

V is TRBV5-1 and J is TRBJ1-2, with D perhaps matching TRBD1 (6 bases). The CDR3 totals 13 residues. Germline V gives CDR1 SGHRS, CDR2 YFSETQ. V dropped 6 bases and J dropped 4 bases, with 13 bases sitting between them. CDR3 protein: CASTPQDSYGYTF. CDR3 DNA sequence: TGCGCCAGCACGCCCCAGGACAGCTATGGCTACACCTTC.

The chain has TRBV19 and TRBJ2-7; TRBD1 matches at 7 bases. Germline V gene lookup returns CDR1 LNHDA and CDR2 SQIVND (reference sequence). Losses at the gene ends were 3 bases for V and 6 bases for J; bases not matched to a gene: 11. This CDR3 is built from 15 residues. CDR3 amino acids: CASSIIGQAPGEQYF. In nucleotides, the CDR3 is TGTGCCAGTAGTATCATCGGACAGGCTCCCGGCGAGCAGTACTTC.

J is TRBJ2-6 and V is TRBV5-1; TRBD2 matches 10 bases. Per the germline V gene, CDR1 is SGHRS and CDR2 is YFSETQ. CDR3 length equals 18 residues. V gave up 4 bases and J gave up 0 bases; unmatched junction bases: 7. The CDR3 DNA reads as TGCGCCAGCAGCCCCTTAGCGGGGGGACTCTCTGGGGCCAACGTCCTGACTTTC. Its protein product is CASSPLAGGLSGANVLTF.

V and J are TRBV6-5 and TRBJ1-1; the match to TRBD1 covers 9 bases. Looked up from germline, CDR1 is MNHEY and CDR2 is SVGAGI. The J segment lost 1 base and the V segment lost 4 bases, leaving 4 bases of the junction unmatched. This CDR3 spans 15 amino acids. Here the CDR3 DNA reads TGTGCCAGCAGTTCCGACAGGGGGACGAACACTGAAGCTTTCTTT. Translation: CASSSDRGTNTEAFF.

This rearrangement joins TRBV5-1 to TRBJ2-7, with TRBD1 identical over 8 bases. This CDR3 is built from 15 residues. Germline assignment: CDR1 SGHRS and CDR2 YFSETQ. Trimming at V came to 4 bases and at J to 2 bases, leaving 8 bases not matched to a gene. DNA for the CDR3: TGCGCCAGCAGCCCCCTGACAGGGGAAACCTACGAGCAGTACTTC. The encoded protein is CASSPLTGETYEQYF. Using reference TRBV5-1 and TRBJ2-7 for the parts outside the CDR3, the full variable domain is KAGVTQTPRYLIKTRGQQVTLSCSPISGHRSVSWYQQTPGQGLQFLFEYFSETQRNKGNFPGRFSGRQFSNSRSEMNVSTLELGDSALYLCASSPLTGETYEQYFGPGTRLTVT.

The chain combines TRBV10-3 with TRBJ2-5; TRBD1 is a possible D gene (5 bases). Trimming removed 0 bases at V and 5 bases at J, with 13 bases between. The germline V gene encodes CDR1 ENHRY and CDR2 SYGVKD. The CDR3 has 15 residues. CDR3 in DNA: TGTGCCATCAGTGAGTCGACCAGGGCCGGGGAGACCCAGTACTTC. This codes for CAISESTRAGETQYF.

The chain couples TRBV3-1 (or the pseudogene TRBV3-2) to TRBJ2-7, with TRBD2 matching over 7 bases. The CDR3 contains 14 residues. Trimming cost V 5 bases and J 2 bases; bases outside gene matches: 6. Germline CDR1 LGHDT, CDR2 YNNKEL (reference sequence). CDR3 nucleotide sequence: TGTGCCAGCAGCTCCCGACTAGCAGCCTACGAGCAGTACTTC. Protein product: CASSSRLAAYEQYF.

The chain carries TRBV9 and TRBJ1-2, with TRBD1 matching over 7 bases. Per germline, CDR1 SGDLS and CDR2 YYNGEE. The CDR3 length is 16 residues. Losses at the gene ends were 0 bases for V and 4 bases for J; bases not matched to a gene: 9. Here the CDR3 reads CASSVGGGTATYGYTF. The CDR3 DNA reads TGTGCCAGCAGCGTAGGAGGGGGGACAGCCACCTATGGCTACACCTTC.

This chain joins TRBV28 and TRBJ2-3; the match to TRBD2 covers 7 bases. Germline trimming cut 3 bases from V and 0 bases from J; bases unmatched to any gene: 3. The CDR3 is 15 residues long. Per germline, CDR1 MDHEN and CDR2 SYDVKM. The CDR3 loop reads CASSFSSGSTDTQYF. CDR3 bases: TGTGCCAGCAGTTTCTCTAGCGGAAGCACAGATACGCAGTATTTT.